A selection of T cell receptor beta chains follows, all from one sample in a study of T cells in Graves' hyperthyroidism and ophthalmopathy. One entry per CDR3 protein, called by TCRdb with MiXCR from the multiplex PCR reads. The sample lists some 600,000 distinct CDR3 sequences, approximately 15% seen once, with 4.5% to 6% in the top ten. The sequencing input was blood. The receptors here all came from a woman aged 25 to 45 with Graves' hyperthyroidism that later progressed to Graves' ophthalmopathy. Both conserved end residues are part of each CDR3. Each record gives: D gene, J gene, clone size, V gene, CDR3 protein, CDR3 DNA. The D gene is left open where the match is weak. Clone size is given for some rows only: seen once, a few or many times, or a class if the clone is expanded.

>.|TRBJ2-3|.|TRBV7-8
CASGPFTQTNTDTQYF
TGTGCCAGCGGCCCCTTTACCCAGACTAACACAGATACGCAGTATTTT
>.|TRBJ2-1|few|TRBV3-1
CASSQDILVNNEQFF
TGTGCCAGCAGCCAAGATATACTAGTCAACAATGAGCAGTTCTTC
>TRBD1|TRBJ1-1|many|TRBV18
CASSPLGTGGEAFF
TGTGCCAGCTCACCACTGGGGACAGGCGGCGAAGCTTTCTTT
>.|TRBJ2-7|many|TRBV9
CASSVVANGPTYEQYF
TGTGCCAGCAGCGTAGTGGCCAACGGGCCAACCTACGAGCAGTACTTC
>.|TRBJ1-4|many|TRBV12-3/TRBV12-4
CASSLRGATNEKLFF
TGTGCCAGCAGTTTACGGGGAGCAACTAATGAAAAACTGTTTTTT
>.|TRBJ1-6|many|TRBV20-1
CSARAPGLSNSPLHF
TGCAGTGCTAGAGCCCCGGGACTCAGTAATTCACCCCTCCACTTT
>TRBD1|TRBJ1-4|many|TRBV29-1
CSVEGAWTGNEKLFF
TGCAGCGTTGAAGGGGCCTGGACAGGGAATGAAAAACTGTTTTTT
>TRBD2|TRBJ2-7|few|TRBV27
CASSLLGSGRVVSYEQYF
TGTGCCAGCAGTTTATTGGGTAGCGGGAGGGTCGTATCCTACGAGCAGTACTTC
>TRBD1|TRBJ2-5|.|TRBV5-1
CASSLTGTGLQETQYF
TGCGCCAGCAGCTTGACCGGGACAGGACTTCAAGAGACCCAGTACTTC
>TRBD1|TRBJ2-7|.|TRBV24-1
CATSDPATGEAEQYF
TGTGCCACCAGTGATCCCGCGACAGGGGAGGCCGAGCAGTACTTC
>TRBD2|TRBJ2-7|many|TRBV28
CASSLAGATSYEQYF
TGTGCCAGCAGTTTAGCGGGAGCCACCTCCTACGAGCAGTACTTC
>TRBD2|TRBJ2-1|many|TRBV30
CAWSVGLAGYNEQFF
TGTGCCTGGAGTGTGGGACTAGCGGGGTACAATGAGCAGTTCTTC
>.|TRBJ1-1|many|TRBV28
CASSGPEAFF
TGTGCCAGCAGTGGGCCTGAAGCTTTCTTT
>.|TRBJ2-5|.|TRBV9
CASSPSFALETQYF
TGTGCCAGCAGCCCCTCCTTCGCGCTGGAGACCCAGTACTTC
>.|TRBJ1-5|many|TRBV6-1
CATQTYRGGKGFEQPQHF
TGTGCCACCCAAACCTACCGAGGGGGTAAGGGTTTTGAGCAGCCCCAGCATTTT